A few counts support the clone carrying this T cell receptor (beta chain). Its cognate antigen is unknown. Trimming shortened V by 7 bases and J by 5 bases, and 17 bases separated the two germline ends. The CDR3 spans 14 residues. This specimen comes from a study of T cell repertoires in cytomegalovirus infection. TCRdb used MiXCR to reprocess the reads, holding one entry per CDR3 protein. Of tens of thousands of distinct CDR3 sequences listed, more than 20% are singletons. This sequence was found in a human donor in good health (CMV status not recorded). Some clones in this sample may be carry-over from other donors' samples. The V gene is TRBV12-3 or TRBV12-4, the J gene TRBJ2-5, with D possibly matching TRBD2 (5 bases). Material: PBMCs, sequenced either directly or after in vitro stimulation (not recorded which). The CDR3 DNA reads TGTGCCAGCAACTCACGGCCGGGATGGGAGACCCAGTACTTC. It specifies CASNSRPGWETQYF.